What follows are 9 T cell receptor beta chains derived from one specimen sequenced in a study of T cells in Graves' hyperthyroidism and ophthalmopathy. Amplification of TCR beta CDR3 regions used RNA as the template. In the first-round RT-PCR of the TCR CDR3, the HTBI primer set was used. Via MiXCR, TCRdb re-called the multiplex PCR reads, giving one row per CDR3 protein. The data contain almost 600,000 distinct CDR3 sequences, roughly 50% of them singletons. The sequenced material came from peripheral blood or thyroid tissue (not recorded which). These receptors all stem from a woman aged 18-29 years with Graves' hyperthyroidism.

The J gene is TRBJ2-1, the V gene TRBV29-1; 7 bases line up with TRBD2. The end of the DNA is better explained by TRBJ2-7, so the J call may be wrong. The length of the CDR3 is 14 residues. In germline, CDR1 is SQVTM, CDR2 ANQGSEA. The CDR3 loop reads CSSFGSREDNEQYF. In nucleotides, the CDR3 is TGCAGCAGCTTCGGGTCTCGGGAGGACAATGAGCAGTACTTC.

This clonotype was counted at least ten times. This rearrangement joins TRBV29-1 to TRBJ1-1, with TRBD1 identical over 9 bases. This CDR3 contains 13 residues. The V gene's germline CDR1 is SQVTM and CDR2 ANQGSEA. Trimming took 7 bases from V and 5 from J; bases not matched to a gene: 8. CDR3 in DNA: TGCAGCGCCGGGACAGGGTCACGGACTGAAGCTTTCTTT. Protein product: CSAGTGSRTEAFF.

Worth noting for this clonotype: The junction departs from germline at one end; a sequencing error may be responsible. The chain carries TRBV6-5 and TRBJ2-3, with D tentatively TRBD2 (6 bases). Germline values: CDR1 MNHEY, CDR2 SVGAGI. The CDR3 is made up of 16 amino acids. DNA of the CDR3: TGTGCCAGCAGTTTCCCCCCGGGGGATTTGGCAGATACGCAGTGTTTT. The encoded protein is CASSFPPGDLADTQCF.

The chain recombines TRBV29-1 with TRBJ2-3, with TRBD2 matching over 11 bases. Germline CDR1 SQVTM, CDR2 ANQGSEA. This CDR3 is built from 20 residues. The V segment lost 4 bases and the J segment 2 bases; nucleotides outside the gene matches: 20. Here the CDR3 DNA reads TGCAGCGTTGCGGAACTGGGACTAGCGGTTTCAAGAGGTTACACAGATACGCAGTATTTT. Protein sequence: CSVAELGLAVSRGYTDTQYF.

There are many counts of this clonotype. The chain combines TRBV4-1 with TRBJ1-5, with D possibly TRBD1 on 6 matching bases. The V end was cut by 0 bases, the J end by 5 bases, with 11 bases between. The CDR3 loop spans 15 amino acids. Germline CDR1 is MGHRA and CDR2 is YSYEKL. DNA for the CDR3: TGCGCCAGCAGCCAAGAGTACAGGGCCCATCAGCCCCAGCATTTT. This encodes CASSQEYRAHQPQHF.

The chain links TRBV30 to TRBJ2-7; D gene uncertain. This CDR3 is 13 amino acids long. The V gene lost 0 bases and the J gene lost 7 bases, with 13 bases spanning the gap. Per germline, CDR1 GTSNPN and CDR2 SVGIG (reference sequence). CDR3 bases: TGTGCCTGGAGTGTAGGTGAGGTACTGGAGCAGTACTTC. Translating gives CAWSVGEVLEQYF.

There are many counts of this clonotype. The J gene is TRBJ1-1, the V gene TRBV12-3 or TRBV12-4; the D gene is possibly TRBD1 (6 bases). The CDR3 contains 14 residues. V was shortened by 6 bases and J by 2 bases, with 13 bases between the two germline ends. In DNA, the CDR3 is TGTGCCAGCAGGTTGTGGACAGCAAACACTGAAGCTTTCTTT. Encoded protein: CASRLWTANTEAFF.

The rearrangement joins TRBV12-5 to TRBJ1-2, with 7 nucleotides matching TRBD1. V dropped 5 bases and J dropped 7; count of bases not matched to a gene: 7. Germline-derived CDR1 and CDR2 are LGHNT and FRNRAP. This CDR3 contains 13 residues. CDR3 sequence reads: CASGTGQVIGYTF. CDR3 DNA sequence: TGTGCTAGTGGTACCGGACAGGTTATTGGCTACACCTTC. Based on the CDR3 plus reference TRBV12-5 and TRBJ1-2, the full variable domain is DARVTQTPRHKVTEMGQEVTMRCQPILGHNTVFWYRQTMMQGLELLAYFRNRAPLDDSGMPKDRFSAEMPDATLATLKIQPSEPRDSAVYFCASGTGQVIGYTFGSGTRLTVV.

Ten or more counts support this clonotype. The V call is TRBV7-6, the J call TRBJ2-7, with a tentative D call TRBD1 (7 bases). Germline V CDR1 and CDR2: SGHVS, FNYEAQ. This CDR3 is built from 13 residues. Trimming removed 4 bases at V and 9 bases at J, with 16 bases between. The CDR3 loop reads CASSSGGHRTQYF. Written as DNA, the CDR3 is TGTGCCAGCAGCTCAGGGGGGCACCGGACGCAGTACTTC.